Each of the 26 T cell receptor beta chains below was sequenced from the same sample in a study of shared clonotypes between healthy human individuals. Profiling relied on immunoSEQ multiplex PCR, and the TCRdb table lists in-frame clones only, not all of them. The sample lists about 610,000 clones, roughly 96% occurring once. Naive CD8 isolation took CD45RO-negative cells positively selected for CCR7 and excluded terminally differentiated effector memory CD45RA+ cells. Sequenced input: naive CD8+ T cells sorted from blood. The source is a young woman in good health.

This chain joins TRBV28 and TRBJ2-7; D could derive from TRBD1 or TRBD2 (6 bases each). CDR3 length: 15 amino acids. V gave up 3 bases and J gave up 3 bases, with 15 bases separating them. Germline-derived CDR1 and CDR2 are MDHEN and SYDVKM. The CDR3 DNA reads TGTGCCAGCAGTTTTTTGTGGGGGGCTAGCTACGAGCAGTACTTC. Translation: CASSFLWGASYEQYF.

The chain carries TRBV7-9 and TRBJ2-3; D ambiguous. The CDR3 is 10 residues long. The V gene's germline CDR1 is SEHNR and CDR2 FQNEAQ (reference sequence). Trimming took 1 base from V and 15 from J, leaving 8 bases between them. The CDR3 here is CASSLDKSYF. CDR3 nucleotide sequence: TGTGCCAGCAGCTTAGACAAAAGTTATTTT.

This clone was detected only once. The chain is built from TRBV6-5 and TRBJ2-1; 8 bases match TRBD2. CDR3 length equals 12 residues. The ends lost 10 bases at V and 9 bases at J; junction bases unmatched: 8. Germline CDR1 is MNHEY and CDR2 is SVGAGI. CDR3 nucleotides: TGTGCCACGAGAGCGGGAGCGGGTGAGCAGTTCTTC. Protein product: CATRAGAGEQFF.

V gene TRBV27 combines with J gene TRBJ2-1; no definite D call. The V gene lost 0 bases and the J gene lost 0 bases, with 6 bases spanning the gap. The CDR3 consists of 15 residues. The germline gives CDR1 MNHEY, CDR2 SMNVEV (reference sequence). The CDR3 bases are TGTGCCAGCAGTTTATCCTTGAGCTCCTACAATGAGCAGTTCTTC. Translated, it gives CASSLSLSSYNEQFF.

The chain joins TRBV6-5 to TRBJ2-5; a weak D match, TRBD2 (6 bases). The DNA matches TRBJ2-7 better at its end, which makes the J call doubtful. The germline CDR1 and CDR2 sequences are MNHEY and SVGAGI. The CDR3 runs to 14 residues. This CDR3 reads CASSYDARGYEQYF. In nucleotides, the CDR3 is TGTGCCAGCAGTTACGATGCCCGGGGGTACGAGCAGTACTTC.

This clone came up a few times. The chain joins TRBV5-1 to TRBJ1-2; D perhaps matches TRBD1 (6 bases). The germline V gene encodes CDR1 SGHRS and CDR2 YFSETQ. V lost 4 bases and J lost 8, with 12 bases in between. This CDR3 has 12 residues. CDR3 DNA: TGCGCCAGCAGCCTCTACAGGGACGGCTACACCTTC. Protein product: CASSLYRDGYTF.

This clone was found once. J is TRBJ2-3 and V is TRBV2, with a weak D call TRBD2 (6 bases). V was clipped by 8 bases and J by 4 bases, with 10 bases between them. CDR1 SNHLY and CDR2 FYNNEI come from the germline V gene. This CDR3 is 12 amino acids long. The CDR3 nucleotides read TGTGCCAGCGCGGAGGGCCCAGATACGCAGTATTTT. It is translated as CASAEGPDTQYF.

The CDR3 protein is CASSPIREKLFF. In nucleotides, the CDR3 is TGCGCCAGCAGCCCGATTCGAGAAAAACTGTTTTTT. The chain combines TRBV4-1 with TRBJ1-4; D unresolved. The V and J ends lost 4 bases and 8 bases respectively, with 8 bases between them. The CDR3 spans 12 residues. Germline V gene sequence: CDR1 MGHRA, CDR2 YSYEKL.

V is TRBV19 and J is TRBJ1-5, with 8 bases lining up with TRBD1. The CDR3 loop spans 14 amino acids. CDR1 and CDR2 from the germline V gene are LNHDA and SQIVND (reference sequence). After removal of 9 bases from V and 7 bases from J, the junction contained 11 bases not matched to a gene. The DNA for the CDR3 is TGTGCCAGCTCCCCCGGGACAGGTAGCCAGCCCCAGCATTTT. It translates to CASSPGTGSQPQHF.

The CDR3 is CASSESGQPNEQFF. In DNA form, the CDR3 reads TGTGCCAGCAGCGAATCCGGACAACCCAATGAGCAGTTCTTC. This chain uses TRBV9 with TRBJ2-1, with D perhaps matching TRBD1 (5 bases). The CDR3 runs to 14 residues. CDR1 is SGDLS, CDR2 YYNGEE, per germline. Trimming took 3 bases from V and 6 from J, leaving 13 bases between them.

The chain combines TRBV6-5 with TRBJ2-7; possibly TRBD2 for D (7 bases). The CDR3 is 15 residues long. V lost 2 bases and J 6 bases, leaving 17 bases between the germline ends. CDR1 MNHEY and CDR2 SVGAGI come from the germline V gene. The CDR3 spells CASSYGRGVFSEQYF. For the CDR3, the DNA is TGTGCCAGCAGTTACGGGAGGGGGGTCTTCTCCGAGCAGTACTTC.

Comments on this clone: The same CDR3 is also encoded by other DNA sequences in this sample. This chain connects TRBV28 to TRBJ2-1; unclear D gene. The CDR3 extends over 11 amino acids. V lost 5 bases to trimming and J lost 4 bases, with 3 bases between them. Looked up from germline, CDR1 is MDHEN and CDR2 is SYDVKM. CDR3 region: CASSEYNEQFF. CDR3 DNA: TGTGCCAGCAGTGAATACAATGAGCAGTTCTTC.

The V and J genes are TRBV27 and TRBJ2-2; TRBD2 matches 7 bases. The V segment lost 4 bases and the J segment 1 base; nucleotides outside the gene matches: 6. Looked up from germline, CDR1 is MNHEY and CDR2 is SMNVEV (reference sequence). CDR3 length: 16 residues. The CDR3 DNA sequence: TGTGCCAGCAGTTCCCGGGGAGGGTGGAACACCGGGGAGCTGTTTTTT. Encoded protein: CASSSRGGWNTGELFF.

The rearrangement joins TRBV9 to TRBJ1-2; D not resolved. Germline V gene lookup returns CDR1 SGDLS and CDR2 YYNGEE. The CDR3 runs 13 residues. Trimming removed 5 bases from V and 8 bases from J, with 16 bases in between. The CDR3 sequence is CASRGFLGRGYTF. CDR3 in DNA: TGTGCCAGCAGGGGTTTTTTAGGGCGAGGCTACACCTTC.

The rearrangement joins TRBV7-8 to TRBJ2-3; TRBD2 matches at 10 bases. Trimming removed 4 bases from V and 0 bases from J; junction bases left unmatched: 13. The CDR3 runs 19 residues. The germline V gene has CDR1 SGHVS and CDR2 FQNEAQ. Written as DNA, the CDR3 is TGTGCCAGCAGCTCCTACCTAGCGGGAGATTCCCCTAGCACAGATACGCAGTATTTT. This translates into CASSSYLAGDSPSTDTQYF.

The V call is TRBV7-8, the J call TRBJ2-3, with TRBD1 identical over 11 bases. Germline CDR1 SGHVS, CDR2 FQNEAQ. This CDR3 has 16 residues. J was trimmed by 4 bases and V by 5 bases; bases with no gene match: 8. The DNA of the CDR3 is TGTGCCAGCAGCCCCCGGGACAGGGGGTTCTCAGATACGCAGTATTTT. Protein sequence: CASSPRDRGFSDTQYF.

The chain employs TRBV13 and TRBJ1-3; no reliable D call. CDR3 length: 13 amino acids. The ends were cut back, 2 bases at V and 2 bases at J, with 4 bases in the middle. The V gene's germline CDR1 is PRHDT and CDR2 FYEKMQ (reference sequence). The CDR3 sequence: CASSLRTGNTIYF. CDR3 nucleotides: TGTGCCAGCAGCTTAAGAACTGGAAACACCATATATTTT.

The chain uses TRBV27 and TRBJ2-7; 7 nucleotides align to TRBD2. V lost 5 bases, J lost 3 bases, and 13 bases stayed unmatched. The CDR3 totals 16 residues. CDR1 and CDR2 (germline): MNHEY, SMNVEV (reference sequence). The CDR3 sequence is CASSTSPGTGGYEQYF. CDR3 sequence (DNA): TGTGCCAGCAGTACCTCTCCCGGGACGGGGGGCTACGAGCAGTACTTC.

The chain recombines TRBV2 with TRBJ2-7; 10 positions agree with TRBD2. Trimming took 4 bases from V and 2 from J; bases not matched to a gene: 2. CDR3 length: 14 amino acids. Germline CDR1 is SNHLY and CDR2 is FYNNEI. The CDR3 nucleotides are TGTGCCAGCAGTGGTACTAGCGGGACCTACGAGCAGTACTTC. Encoded protein: CASSGTSGTYEQYF.

The V and J genes are TRBV7-8 and TRBJ1-1, with D perhaps matching TRBD1 (5 bases). The germline V gene encodes CDR1 SGHVS and CDR2 FQNEAQ. V lost 2 bases to trimming and J lost 1 base, with 17 bases between them. The CDR3 consists of 17 residues. The CDR3 DNA reads as TGTGCCAGCAGCTTAAGGGACTCCTCTAGGGAGAACACTGAAGCTTTCTTT. Its protein product is CASSLRDSSRENTEAFF.

Remarks on this clone: Other DNA sequences in this sample translate to the same CDR3. The J gene is TRBJ1-5, the V gene TRBV6-1; D uncertain. With 3 bases removed from V and 9 bases from J, the gap between germline ends came to 6 bases. CDR1 is MNHNS, CDR2 SASEGT, per germline. The CDR3 spans 11 residues. Here the CDR3 reads CASSDSGPQHF. As DNA, the CDR3 is TGTGCCAGCAGTGATAGTGGGCCCCAGCATTTT.

This clone came up once. The V call is TRBV28, the J call TRBJ2-7, with D perhaps TRBD2 (6 bases). Germline assignment: CDR1 MDHEN and CDR2 SYDVKM. Trimming pared 5 bases from V and 2 bases from J, leaving 13 bases between. The CDR3 contains 14 residues. The CDR3 is CASSRDSMPYEQYF. The CDR3 DNA follows: TGTGCCAGCAGTCGGGACTCGATGCCCTACGAGCAGTACTTC. The entire variable domain, with the rest obtained from reference TRBV28 and TRBJ2-7, is as follows: DVKVTQSSRYLVKRTGEKVFLECVQDMDHENMFWYRQDPGLGLRLIYFSYDVKMKEKGDIPEGYSVSREKKERFSLILESASTNQTSMYLCASSRDSMPYEQYFGPGTRLTVT.

This clone has only one observation. This rearrangement joins TRBV7-9 to TRBJ1-1; D perhaps matches TRBD1 (6 bases). The CDR3 loop spans 13 amino acids. Germline V gives CDR1 SEHNR, CDR2 FQNEAQ (reference sequence). V gave up 3 bases and J gave up 7 bases, with 12 bases separating them. In DNA form, the CDR3 reads TGTGCCAGCAGCTTTGGACAGCCAAATGAAGCTTTCTTT. Protein sequence: CASSFGQPNEAFF. Filled out from reference TRBV7-9 and TRBJ1-1, the complete variable domain reads DTGVSQNPRHKITKRGQNVTFRCDPISEHNRLYWYRQTLGQGPEFLTYFQNEAQLEKSRLLSDRFSAERPKGSFSTLEIQRTEQGDSAMYLCASSFGQPNEAFFGQGTRLTVV.

The rearrangement uses TRBV15 and TRBJ2-1; 7 bases are a match to TRBD2. The germline gives CDR1 LNHNV, CDR2 YYDKDF (reference sequence). This CDR3 is 17 amino acids long. The V segment lost 0 bases and the J segment 0 bases; nucleotides outside the gene matches: 5. CDR3 loop: CATSRDLAEDSYNEQFF. CDR3 sequence (DNA): TGTGCCACCAGCAGAGATCTAGCGGAGGACTCCTACAATGAGCAGTTCTTC.

This clone was recorded once. J is TRBJ1-2 and V is TRBV28; D remains ambiguous. There are 11 residues in the CDR3. The V gene lost 3 bases and the J gene lost 9 bases, with 8 bases spanning the gap. The germline gives CDR1 MDHEN, CDR2 SYDVKM. The CDR3 nucleotides are TGTGCCAGCAGTTTTTGGGGAAGCTACACCTTC. Encoded protein: CASSFWGSYTF.

The chain uses TRBV28 and TRBJ1-5, with D possibly being TRBD1 (5 bases). V lost 3 bases and J lost 5, with 11 bases in between. CDR1 is MDHEN and CDR2 is SYDVKM in the germline V gene. This CDR3 is 14 amino acids long. CDR3 sequence reads: CASSFQGRDQPQHF. CDR3 coding DNA: TGTGCCAGCAGTTTCCAGGGACGTGATCAGCCCCAGCATTTT.